The source of this TCR beta chain is a study of T cell responses to AZD1222 COVID-19 vaccine. Study findings and constraints: Donors were mostly white British, more females; clonal diversity possibly underestimated. Vaccine-associated CD4 TCRs ranged over spike, dominating at 160-218 and 743-854.

Germline-derived CDR1 and CDR2 are SGHKS and YYEKEE (reference sequence). This CDR3 is built from 14 residues. Trimming at V came to 2 bases and at J to 0 bases, leaving 2 bases not matched to a gene. Method: immunoSEQ multiplex PCR; TCRdb's copy keeps in-frame clones and lacks some. This repertoire shows around 80,000 clones, more than 85% found once; its top ten account for roughly 8%. Analysis merged second doses at about 4 or about 12 weeks. With respect to this clone: Its antigen is undetermined.

Sample: peripheral blood, taken 28 days after the second AZD1222 dose. The rearrangement uses TRBV5-5 and TRBJ2-7; 7 bases map to TRBD1. The receptor was derived from an adult who received the AZD1222 COVID-19 vaccine. The CDR3 region has the DNA TGTGCCAGCAGCTTAGGACAGGACTCCTACGAGCAGTACTTC. Its protein product is CASSLGQDSYEQYF.